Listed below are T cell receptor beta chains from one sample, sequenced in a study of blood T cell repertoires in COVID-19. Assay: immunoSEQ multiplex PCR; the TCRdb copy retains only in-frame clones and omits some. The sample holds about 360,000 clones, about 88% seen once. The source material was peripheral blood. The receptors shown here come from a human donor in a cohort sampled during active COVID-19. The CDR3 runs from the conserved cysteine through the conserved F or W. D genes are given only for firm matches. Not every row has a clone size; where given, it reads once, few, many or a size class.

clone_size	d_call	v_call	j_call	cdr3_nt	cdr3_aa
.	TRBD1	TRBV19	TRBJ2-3	TGTGCCAGTAGTCCCCGGGACAGGGTGTTAACAGATACGCAGTATTTT	CASSPRDRVLTDTQYF
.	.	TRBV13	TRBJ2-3	TGTGCCAGCAGCTTTTTACCCAAGTTTCAGGGGGGCAGAGATACGCAGTATTTT	CASSFLPKFQGGRDTQYF
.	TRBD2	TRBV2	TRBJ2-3	TGTGCCAGCAGTGGGGTAACTAGCGGGAGTAGGAATATGGGCACAGATACGCAGTATTTT	CASSGVTSGSRNMGTDTQYF
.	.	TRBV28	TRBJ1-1	TGTGCCAGCAGAAGGGGGACCCGTGATTATTTCTTT	CASRRGTRDYFF
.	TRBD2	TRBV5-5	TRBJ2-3	TGTGCCAGCAGCCGTCCGGGAGGGGATACGCAGTATTTT	CASSRPGGDTQYF
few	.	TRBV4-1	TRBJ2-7	TGCGCCAGCAGCCAATTCTACCTCATCGAGCAGTACTTC	CASSQFYLIEQYF
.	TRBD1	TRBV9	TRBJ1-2	TGTGCCAGCAGCGTAGCTGGGGACAGGGGGCGAAACTATGGCTACACCTTC	CASSVAGDRGRNYGYTF
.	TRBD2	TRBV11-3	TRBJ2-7	TGTGCCAGCAGCTTAGGGGCTAGCGGGCACTACGAGCAGTACTTC	CASSLGASGHYEQYF
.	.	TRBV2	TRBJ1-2	TGTGCCAGCAGCGGGACATCTAACTATGGCTACACCTTC	CASSGTSNYGYTF
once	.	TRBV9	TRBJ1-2	TGTGCCAGCAGCTTGACAGCGAACTATGGCTACACCTTC	CASSLTANYGYTF